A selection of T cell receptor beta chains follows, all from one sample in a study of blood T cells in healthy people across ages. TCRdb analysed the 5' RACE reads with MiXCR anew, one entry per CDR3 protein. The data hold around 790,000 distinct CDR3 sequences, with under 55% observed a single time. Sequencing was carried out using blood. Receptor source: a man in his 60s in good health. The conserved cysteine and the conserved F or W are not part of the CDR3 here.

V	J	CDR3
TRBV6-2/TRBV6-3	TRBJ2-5	ASSYSIETQY
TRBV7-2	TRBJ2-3	ASSLDGPAGSTDTQY
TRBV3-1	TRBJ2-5	ASSQEAGAETQY
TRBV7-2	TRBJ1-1	ASSLFQLNTEAF
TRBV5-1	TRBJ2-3	ASSRRTGSRTDTQY
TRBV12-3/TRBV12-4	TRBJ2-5	ASSPEETQY
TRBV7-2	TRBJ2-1	ASSFQTAGRGGRNEQF
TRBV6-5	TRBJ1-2	ASSLGLFYGYT
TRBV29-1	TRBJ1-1	SVEGQPVIEAF
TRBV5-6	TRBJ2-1	ASSSGFQDTSYNEQF
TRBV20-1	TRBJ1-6	SARDSTGGLAYNSPIH
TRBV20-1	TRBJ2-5	SAPWTGGLQETQY
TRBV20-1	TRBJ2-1	SARDLASGPNNEQF
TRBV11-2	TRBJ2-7	ASSLEIGQGYEQY
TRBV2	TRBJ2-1	ASSENLYNEQF
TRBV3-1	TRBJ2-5	ASGLLVQETQY
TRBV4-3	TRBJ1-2	ASSQDPRRNYGYT
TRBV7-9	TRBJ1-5	ASSLQRDQPQH
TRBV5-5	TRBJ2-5	ASSGEPQKTQY
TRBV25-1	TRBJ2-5	ASTQGLGETQY
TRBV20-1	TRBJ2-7	SASRPEGYEQY
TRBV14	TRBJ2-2	ASSRNIPTNTGELF
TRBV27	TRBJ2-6	ASSSTKGAGANVLT
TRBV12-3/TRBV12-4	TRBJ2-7	ASSLGIGGLYEQY
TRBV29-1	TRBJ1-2	SVEAAVDYGYT
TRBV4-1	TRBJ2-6	ASSQDSDSGANVLT
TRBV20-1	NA	SVYGYNEQY
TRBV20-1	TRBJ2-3	SASGGLVTDTQY
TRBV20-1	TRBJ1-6	SATAGQPDSPLH
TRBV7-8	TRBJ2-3	ASSPASGGADTQY
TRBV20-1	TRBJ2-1	SARDPLRTSGVEQF
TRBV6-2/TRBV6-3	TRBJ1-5	ASSYSGSNQPQH
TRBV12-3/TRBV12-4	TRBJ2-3	ASSRSLAMTGGTQY
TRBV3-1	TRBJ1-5	ASSQETGGLVQSQH
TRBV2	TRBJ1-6	ASSEANTLESSPLH
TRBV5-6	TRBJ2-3	ASSKDRGSTDTQY
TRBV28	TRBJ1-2	ASSPTKNYGYT
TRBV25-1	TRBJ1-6	ASSVSDRGNSPLH
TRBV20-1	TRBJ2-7	SVRPGSPSEQY
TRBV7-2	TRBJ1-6	ASRQGAGYNSPLH
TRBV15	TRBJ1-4	ATSAQTGRDYEKLF
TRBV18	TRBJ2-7	ASAPKENEQY
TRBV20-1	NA	SARQGLETQY
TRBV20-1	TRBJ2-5	SARTGGPETQY
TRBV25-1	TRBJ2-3	ASSEEPRTDRGTDTQY
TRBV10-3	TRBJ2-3	AIRLAGADTQY
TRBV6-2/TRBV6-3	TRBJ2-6	ASSYFPIESSGANVLT
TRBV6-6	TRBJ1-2	ASMSIDRAAVYGYT
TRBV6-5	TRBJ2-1	ASTPLWDRGNEQF
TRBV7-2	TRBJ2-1	ASSRRVSTGQF
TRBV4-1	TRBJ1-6	ASSQTSSYNSPLH
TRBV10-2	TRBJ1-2	ASRMRTGGYT
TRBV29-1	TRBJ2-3	SVEDESSAGTDTQY
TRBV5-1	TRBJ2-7	ASSLAGTGGSVEQY
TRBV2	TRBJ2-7	ASRSRDQQY
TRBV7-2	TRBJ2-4	ASSEEGAKNIQY
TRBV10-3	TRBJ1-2	AISESGGYT
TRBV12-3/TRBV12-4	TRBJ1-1	ASRRGYTEAF
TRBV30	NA	AWSVGGLPNEQY